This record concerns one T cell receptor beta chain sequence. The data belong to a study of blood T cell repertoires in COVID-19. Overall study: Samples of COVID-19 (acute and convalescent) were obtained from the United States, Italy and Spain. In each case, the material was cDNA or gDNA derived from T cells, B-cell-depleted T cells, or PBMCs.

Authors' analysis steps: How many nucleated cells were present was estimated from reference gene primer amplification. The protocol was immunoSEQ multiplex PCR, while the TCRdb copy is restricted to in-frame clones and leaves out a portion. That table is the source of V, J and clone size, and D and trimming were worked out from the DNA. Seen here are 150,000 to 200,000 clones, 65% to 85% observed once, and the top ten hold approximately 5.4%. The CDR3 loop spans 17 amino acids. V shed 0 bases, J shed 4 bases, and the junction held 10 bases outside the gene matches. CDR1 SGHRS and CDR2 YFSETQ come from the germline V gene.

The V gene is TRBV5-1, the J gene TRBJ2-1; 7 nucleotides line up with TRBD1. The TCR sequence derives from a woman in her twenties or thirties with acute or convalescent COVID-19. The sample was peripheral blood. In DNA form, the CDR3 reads TGCGCCAGCAGCTTGGTTAGGGGGCCCCACGATTACAATGAGCAGTTCTTC. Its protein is CASSLVRGPHDYNEQFF. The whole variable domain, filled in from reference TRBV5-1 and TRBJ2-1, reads KAGVTQTPRYLIKTRGQQVTLSCSPISGHRSVSWYQQTPGQGLQFLFEYFSETQRNKGNFPGRFSGRQFSNSRSEMNVSTLELGDSALYLCASSLVRGPHDYNEQFFGPGTRLTVL.